This record covers a single T cell receptor (beta chain). The junction had 5 bases not matched to a gene; V was cut back by 0 bases and J by 4 bases. There are 15 residues in the CDR3. The germline V gene has CDR1 SGHTA and CDR2 FQGNSA. The sample belongs to a study of cytomegalovirus exposure and HLA in healthy donors. The PCR ran on 60 Vbeta and 13 Jbeta primers. The data were produced by immunoSEQ multiplex PCR, yet TCRdb's version contains in-frame clones alone and is incomplete. Counted here are some 130,000 clones, about 74% occurring once; the ten biggest clones make up 2.5% to 3.5%. Despite likely unrecorded immune exposures, the donors were nominally healthy at the time of sampling.

The TCR comes from a man aged 40-49 years in good health and CMV-seronegative. The source material was PBMCs. The chain is built from TRBV7-2 and TRBJ1-1, with 7 bases that match TRBD1. The CDR3 DNA sequence: TGTGCCAGCAGCTTAGCGCAGGGGGTAATCACTGAAGCTTTCTTT. Translation gives CASSLAQGVITEAFF.